This TCR beta chain is drawn from a study of post-analysis software for immune sequencing data. General study findings and limits: Roughly 5 TRBV segments occurring more often in patients than controls included TRBV5-6, TRBV5-1 and TRBV20-1.

This clonotype was recorded a few times. Its target is unknown. One end of the junction fails to match germline, which may point to a read error. Prepared TCR beta cDNA libraries contained unique molecular identifiers. TCRdb re-analysed the PCR reads in MiXCR, keeping a single row per CDR3 protein. The sample lists about 560,000 distinct CDR3 sequences; 44% were seen once. CDR3 length: 14 residues. Input material: blood. The rearrangement uses TRBV12-3 or TRBV12-4 and TRBJ2-1; 7 bases line up with TRBD2. This TCR was recovered from a girl under 18 with multiple sclerosis. This CDR3 is CASSLAGRSAEQFF. The CDR3 coding sequence is TGTGCCAGCAGCTTAGCGGGTCGATCGGCTGAGCAGTTCTTC.